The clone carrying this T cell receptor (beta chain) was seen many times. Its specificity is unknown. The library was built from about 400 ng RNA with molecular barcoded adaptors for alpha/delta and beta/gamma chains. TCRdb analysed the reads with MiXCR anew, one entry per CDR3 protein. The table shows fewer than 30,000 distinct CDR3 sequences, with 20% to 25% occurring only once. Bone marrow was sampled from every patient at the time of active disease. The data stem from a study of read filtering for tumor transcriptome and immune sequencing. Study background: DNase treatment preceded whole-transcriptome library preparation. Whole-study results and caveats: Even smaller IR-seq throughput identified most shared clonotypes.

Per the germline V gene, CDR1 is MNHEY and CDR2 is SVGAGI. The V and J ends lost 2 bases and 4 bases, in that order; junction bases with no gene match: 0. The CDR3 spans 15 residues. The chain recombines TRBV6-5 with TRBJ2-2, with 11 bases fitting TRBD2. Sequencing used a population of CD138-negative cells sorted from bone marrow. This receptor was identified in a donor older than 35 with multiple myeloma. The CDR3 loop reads CASSYTSGSTGELFF. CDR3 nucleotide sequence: TGTGCCAGCAGTTACACTAGCGGGAGCACCGGGGAGCTGTTTTTT.